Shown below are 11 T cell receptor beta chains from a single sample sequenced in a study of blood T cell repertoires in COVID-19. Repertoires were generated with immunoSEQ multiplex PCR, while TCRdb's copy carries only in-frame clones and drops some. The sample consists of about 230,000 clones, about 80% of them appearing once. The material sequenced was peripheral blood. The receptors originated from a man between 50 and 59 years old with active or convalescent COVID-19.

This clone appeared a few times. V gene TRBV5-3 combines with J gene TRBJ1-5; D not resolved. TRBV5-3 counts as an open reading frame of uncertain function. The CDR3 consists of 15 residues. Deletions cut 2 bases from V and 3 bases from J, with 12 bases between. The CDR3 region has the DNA TGTGCCAGAAGCTTTGATTACGGGGTCAATCAGCCCCAGCATTTT. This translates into CARSFDYGVNQPQHF.

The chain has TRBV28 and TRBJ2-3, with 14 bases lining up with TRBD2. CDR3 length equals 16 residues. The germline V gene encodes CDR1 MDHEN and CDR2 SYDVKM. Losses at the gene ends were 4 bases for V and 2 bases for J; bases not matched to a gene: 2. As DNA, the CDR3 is TGTGCCAGCAGTTGGACTAGCGGGGGGCCCACAGATACGCAGTATTTT. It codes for CASSWTSGGPTDTQYF. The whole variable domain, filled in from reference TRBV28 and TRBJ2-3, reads DVKVTQSSRYLVKRTGEKVFLECVQDMDHENMFWYRQDPGLGLRLIYFSYDVKMKEKGDIPEGYSVSREKKERFSLILESASTNQTSMYLCASSWTSGGPTDTQYFGPGTRLTVL.

CDR3: CASSYRQIPSGNTIYF. CDR3 coding DNA: TGTGCCAGCAGCTATCGACAGATACCCTCTGGAAACACCATATATTTT. V and J are TRBV7-8 and TRBJ1-3; TRBD1 is a possible D gene (5 bases). The germline V and J ends were trimmed by 4 bases and 0 bases, with 13 bases remaining between them. The CDR3 contains 16 residues. Germline V gene sequence: CDR1 SGHVS, CDR2 FQNEAQ. Full variable domain (remainder filled in from reference TRBV7-8 and TRBJ1-3): GAGVSQSPRYKVAKRGQDVALRCDPISGHVSLFWYQQALGQGPEFLTYFQNEAQLDKSGLPSDRFFAERPEGSVSTLKIQRTQQEDSAVYLCASSYRQIPSGNTIYFGEGSWLTVV.

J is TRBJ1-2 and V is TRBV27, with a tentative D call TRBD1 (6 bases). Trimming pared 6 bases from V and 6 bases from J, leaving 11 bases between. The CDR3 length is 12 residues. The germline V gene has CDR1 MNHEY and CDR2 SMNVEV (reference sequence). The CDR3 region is CASRDSINGYTF. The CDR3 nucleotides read TGTGCCAGCAGGGACAGTATCAATGGCTACACCTTC.

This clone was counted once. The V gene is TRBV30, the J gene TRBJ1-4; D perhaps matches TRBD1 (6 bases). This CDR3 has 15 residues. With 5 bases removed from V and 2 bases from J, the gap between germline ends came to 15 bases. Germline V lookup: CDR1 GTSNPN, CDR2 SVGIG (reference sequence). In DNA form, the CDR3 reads TGTGCCTGGGCCCGGGATACAGGGACTAATGAAAAACTGTTTTTT. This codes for CAWARDTGTNEKLFF.

This CDR3 reads CASGLDRSYEQYF. The CDR3 DNA sequence: TGTGCCAGTGGACTGGACCGCTCCTACGAGCAGTACTTC. The V gene is TRBV19, the J gene TRBJ2-7; the D gene is possibly TRBD2 (5 bases). The CDR3 contains 13 residues. CDR1 and CDR2 from the germline V gene are LNHDA and SQIVND (reference sequence). Trimming stripped 8 bases from V and 0 bases from J, with 11 bases between.

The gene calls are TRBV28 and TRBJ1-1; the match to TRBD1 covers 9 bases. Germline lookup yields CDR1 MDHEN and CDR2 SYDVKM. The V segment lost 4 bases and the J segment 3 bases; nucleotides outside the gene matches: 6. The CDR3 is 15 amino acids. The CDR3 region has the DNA TGTGCCAGCAGTTACCATGGACAGGGGTACACTGAAGCTTTCTTT. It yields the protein CASSYHGQGYTEAFF.

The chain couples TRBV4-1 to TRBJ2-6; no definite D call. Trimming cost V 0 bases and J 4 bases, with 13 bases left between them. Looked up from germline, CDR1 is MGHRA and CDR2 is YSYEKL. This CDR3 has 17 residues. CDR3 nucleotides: TGCGCCAGCAGCCAAGACCCCCAGGTAAAGGGGGCCAACGTCCTGACTTTC. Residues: CASSQDPQVKGANVLTF.

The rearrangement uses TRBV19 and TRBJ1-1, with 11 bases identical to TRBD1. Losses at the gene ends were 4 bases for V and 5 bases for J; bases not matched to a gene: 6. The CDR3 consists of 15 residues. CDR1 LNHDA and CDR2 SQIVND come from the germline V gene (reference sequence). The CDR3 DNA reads TGTGCCAGTAGTAATGGACAGGGGGCTAAAACTGAAGCTTTCTTT. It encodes CASSNGQGAKTEAFF.

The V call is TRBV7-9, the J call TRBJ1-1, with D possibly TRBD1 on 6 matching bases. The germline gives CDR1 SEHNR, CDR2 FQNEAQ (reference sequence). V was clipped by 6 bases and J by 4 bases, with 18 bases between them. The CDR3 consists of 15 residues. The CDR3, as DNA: TGTGCCAGCAGTACTACGCAGGGGTATATCACTGAAGCTTTCTTT. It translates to CASSTTQGYITEAFF.

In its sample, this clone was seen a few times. CDR3 in DNA: TGTGCCAGCAGTTTGGGACAGGGGTACGGCTACACCTTC. Its protein product is CASSLGQGYGYTF. The rearrangement joins TRBV27 to TRBJ1-2; 10 nucleotides match TRBD1. The CDR3 runs 13 residues. CDR1 and CDR2 (germline): MNHEY, SMNVEV (reference sequence). J gave up 8 bases and V 3 bases, and 3 bases lay outside the gene matches.